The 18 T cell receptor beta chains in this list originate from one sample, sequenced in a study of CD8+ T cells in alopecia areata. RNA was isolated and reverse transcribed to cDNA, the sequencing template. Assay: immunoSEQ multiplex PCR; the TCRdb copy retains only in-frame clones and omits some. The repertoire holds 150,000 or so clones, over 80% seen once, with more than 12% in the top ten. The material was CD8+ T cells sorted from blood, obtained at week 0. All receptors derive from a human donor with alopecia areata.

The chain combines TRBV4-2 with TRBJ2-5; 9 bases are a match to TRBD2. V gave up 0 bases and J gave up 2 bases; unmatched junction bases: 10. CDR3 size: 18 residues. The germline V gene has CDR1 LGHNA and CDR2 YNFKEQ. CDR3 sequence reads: CASSQDPAGGVGQETQYF. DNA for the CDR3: TGTGCCAGCAGCCAAGATCCAGCGGGAGGAGTAGGACAAGAGACCCAGTACTTC.

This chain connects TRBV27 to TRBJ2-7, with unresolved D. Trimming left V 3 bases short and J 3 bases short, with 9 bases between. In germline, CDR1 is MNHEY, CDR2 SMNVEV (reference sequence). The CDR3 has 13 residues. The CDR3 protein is CASSFSQSYEQYF. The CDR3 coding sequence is TGTGCCAGCAGTTTTTCTCAGAGCTACGAGCAGTACTTC.

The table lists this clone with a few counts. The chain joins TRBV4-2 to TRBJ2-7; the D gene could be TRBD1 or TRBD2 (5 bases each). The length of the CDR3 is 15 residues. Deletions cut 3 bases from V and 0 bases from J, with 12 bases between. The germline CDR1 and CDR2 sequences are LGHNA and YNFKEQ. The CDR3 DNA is TGTGCCAGCAGCCAGCAAAGGGACGGCTCCTACGAGCAGTACTTC. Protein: CASSQQRDGSYEQYF.

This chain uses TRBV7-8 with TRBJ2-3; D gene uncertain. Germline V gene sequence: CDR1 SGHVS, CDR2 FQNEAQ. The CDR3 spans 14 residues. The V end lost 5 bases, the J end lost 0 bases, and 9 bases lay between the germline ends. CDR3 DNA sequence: TGTGCCAGCAGCCCCCCTCGGAGCACAGATACGCAGTATTTT. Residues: CASSPPRSTDTQYF.

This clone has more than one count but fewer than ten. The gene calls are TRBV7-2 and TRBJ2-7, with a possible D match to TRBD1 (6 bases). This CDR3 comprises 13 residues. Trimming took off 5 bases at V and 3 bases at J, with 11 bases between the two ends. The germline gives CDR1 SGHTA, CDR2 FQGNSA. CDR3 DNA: TGTGCCAGCAGCCCCTACAGGGTCTACGAGCAGTACTTC. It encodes CASSPYRVYEQYF.

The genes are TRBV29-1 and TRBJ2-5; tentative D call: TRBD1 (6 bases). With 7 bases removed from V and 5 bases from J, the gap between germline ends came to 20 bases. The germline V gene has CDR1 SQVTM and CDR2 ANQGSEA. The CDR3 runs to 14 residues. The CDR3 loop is CSALGTSVGETQYF. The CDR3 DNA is TGCAGCGCCCTCGGGACATCGGTGGGCGAGACCCAGTACTTC.

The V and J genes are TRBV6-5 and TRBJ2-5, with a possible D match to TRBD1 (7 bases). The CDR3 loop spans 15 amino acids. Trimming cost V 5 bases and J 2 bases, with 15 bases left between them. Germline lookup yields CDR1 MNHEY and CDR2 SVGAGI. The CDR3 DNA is TGTGCCAGCAGTCGCGCAGGGGGGAGTCAAGAGACCCAGTACTTC. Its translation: CASSRAGGSQETQYF.

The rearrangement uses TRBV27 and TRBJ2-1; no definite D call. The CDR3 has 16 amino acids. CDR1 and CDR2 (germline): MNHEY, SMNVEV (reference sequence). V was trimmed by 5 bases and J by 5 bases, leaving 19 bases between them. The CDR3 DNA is TGTGCCAGCAGTCCCCCCCTCCCTGCTAAACACAATGAGCAGTTCTTC. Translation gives CASSPPLPAKHNEQFF.

This CDR3 is CASSSVDFPYEQYF. DNA for the CDR3: TGTGCCAGCAGTTCTGTAGATTTCCCCTACGAGCAGTACTTC. The rearrangement links TRBV6-5 to TRBJ2-7; D is unclear. Germline V gene data show CDR1 as MNHEY and CDR2 as SVGAGI. There are 14 residues in the CDR3. Trimming left V 4 bases short and J 2 bases short, with 12 bases between.

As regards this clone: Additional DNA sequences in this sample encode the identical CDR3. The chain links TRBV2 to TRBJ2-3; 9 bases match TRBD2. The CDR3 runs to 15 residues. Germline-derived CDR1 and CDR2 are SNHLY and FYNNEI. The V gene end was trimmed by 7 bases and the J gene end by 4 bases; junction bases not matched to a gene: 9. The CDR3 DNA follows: TGTGCCAGCAAGCTACCAGCGGGAGGCCCAGATACGCAGTATTTT. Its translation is CASKLPAGGPDTQYF.

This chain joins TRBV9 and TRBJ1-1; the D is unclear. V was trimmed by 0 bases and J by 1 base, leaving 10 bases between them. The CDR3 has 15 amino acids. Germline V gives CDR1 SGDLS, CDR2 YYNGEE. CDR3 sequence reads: CASSVGAGRNTEAFF. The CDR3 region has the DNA TGTGCCAGCAGCGTAGGGGCAGGCCGGAACACTGAAGCTTTCTTT.

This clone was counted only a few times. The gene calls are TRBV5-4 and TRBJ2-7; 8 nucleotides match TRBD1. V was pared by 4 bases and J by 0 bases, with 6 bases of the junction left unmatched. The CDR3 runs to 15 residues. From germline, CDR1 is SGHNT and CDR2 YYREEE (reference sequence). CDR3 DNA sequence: TGTGCCAGCAGCCTTGCGGGACAGGCCTCCTACGAGCAGTACTTC. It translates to CASSLAGQASYEQYF.

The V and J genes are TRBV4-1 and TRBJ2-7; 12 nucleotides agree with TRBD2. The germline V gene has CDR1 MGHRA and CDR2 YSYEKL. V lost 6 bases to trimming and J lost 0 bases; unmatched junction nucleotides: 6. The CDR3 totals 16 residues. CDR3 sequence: CASSYGLAGRSYEQYF. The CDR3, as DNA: TGCGCCAGCAGTTACGGACTAGCGGGACGCTCCTACGAGCAGTACTTC.

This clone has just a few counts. CDR3 amino acids: CASSPAASGIHEQYF. CDR3 in DNA: TGTGCCAGCAGTCCGGCCGCTAGCGGTATCCACGAGCAGTACTTC. This sequence joins TRBV7-3 and TRBJ2-7, with 7 nucleotides matching TRBD2. J was trimmed by 5 bases and V by 6 bases; bases with no gene match: 13. Per the germline V gene, CDR1 is SGHTA and CDR2 is FQGTGA. CDR3 length: 15 amino acids. Complete variable domain (other parts from reference TRBV7-3 and TRBJ2-7): GAGVSQTPSNKVTEKGKYVELRCDPISGHTALYWYRQSLGQGPEFLIYFQGTGAADDSGLPNDRFFAVRPEGSVSTLKIQRTERGDSAVYLCASSPAASGIHEQYFGPGTRLTVT.

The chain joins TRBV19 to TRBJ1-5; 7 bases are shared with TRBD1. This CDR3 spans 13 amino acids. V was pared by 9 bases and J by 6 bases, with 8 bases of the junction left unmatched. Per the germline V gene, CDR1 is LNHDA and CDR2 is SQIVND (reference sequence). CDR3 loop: CASQQGYSQPQHF. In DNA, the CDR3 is TGTGCCAGCCAACAGGGGTATAGTCAGCCCCAGCATTTT.

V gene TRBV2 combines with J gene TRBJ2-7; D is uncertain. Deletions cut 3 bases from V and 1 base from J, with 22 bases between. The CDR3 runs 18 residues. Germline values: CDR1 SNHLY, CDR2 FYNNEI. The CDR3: CASSDIVWHGLRSYEQYF. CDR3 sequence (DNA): TGTGCCAGCAGTGACATAGTTTGGCACGGATTGAGATCCTACGAGCAGTACTTC.

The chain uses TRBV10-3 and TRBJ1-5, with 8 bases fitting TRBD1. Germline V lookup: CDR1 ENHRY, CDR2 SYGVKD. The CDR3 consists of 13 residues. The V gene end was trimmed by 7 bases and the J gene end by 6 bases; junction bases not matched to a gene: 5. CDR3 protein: CAINTGGGQPQHF. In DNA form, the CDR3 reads TGTGCCATCAACACAGGGGGAGGTCAGCCCCAGCATTTT.

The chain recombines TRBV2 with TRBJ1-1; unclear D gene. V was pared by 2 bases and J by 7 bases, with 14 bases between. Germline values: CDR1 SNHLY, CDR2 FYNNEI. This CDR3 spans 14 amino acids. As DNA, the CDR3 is TGTGCCAGCAGTGAAATGGCAGGACCCCTTGAAGCTTTCTTT. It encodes CASSEMAGPLEAFF.